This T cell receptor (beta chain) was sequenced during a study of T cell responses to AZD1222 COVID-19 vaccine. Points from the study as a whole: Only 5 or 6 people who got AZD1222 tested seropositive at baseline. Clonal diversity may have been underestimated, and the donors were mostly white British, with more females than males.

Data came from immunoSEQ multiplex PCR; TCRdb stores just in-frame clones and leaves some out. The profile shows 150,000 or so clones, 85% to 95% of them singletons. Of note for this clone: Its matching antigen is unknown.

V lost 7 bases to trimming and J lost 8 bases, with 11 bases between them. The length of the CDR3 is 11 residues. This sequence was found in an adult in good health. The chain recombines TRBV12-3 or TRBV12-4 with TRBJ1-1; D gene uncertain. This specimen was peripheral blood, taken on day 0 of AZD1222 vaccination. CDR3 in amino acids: CASILGMEAFF. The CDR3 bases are TGTGCCAGCATCTTAGGAATGGAAGCTTTCTTT.